This TCR beta chain emerged from a study of human T cells and chemical hapten exposure. In the study overall: Largely, small differences in pooled library volume made per-sample TCR yields vary. Study results and limitations: Unchanged with DPC sensitization were TCRs above 1 in 1000 frequency.

Individual cDNA molecules had unique molecular identifiers attached to them by the library. TCRdb processed the RACE reads anew with MiXCR; each CDR3 protein has one entry. The data contain more than 60,000 distinct CDR3 sequences, approximately 8.6% of them singletons. The V and J ends lost 0 bases and 7 bases respectively, with 7 bases between them. The CDR3 sequence is 13 residues long. Germline assignment: CDR1 MNHEY and CDR2 SVGAGI. Time point reported: healthy volunteer bleed at 6 weeks. From whole blood left unfractionated, total RNA was extracted. This clonotype was picked up a small number of times. Its antigen remains unidentified.

The material sequenced was whole blood. The gene calls are TRBV6-5 and TRBJ1-5; no definite D call. The receptor was isolated from a male donor in good health. Some clones in this sample may be carry-over from other donors' samples. CDR3 DNA sequence: TGTGCCAGCAGTTACTCCTACCAACAGCCCCAGCATTTT. Protein sequence: CASSYSYQQPQHF.